These 6 T cell receptor beta chains came from one sample sequenced in a study of OX40 agonist ivuxolimab in advanced cancers. This table comes from immunoSEQ multiplex PCR, and its TCRdb copy is limited to in-frame clones, with some not included. Here the sample spans fewer than 90,000 clones, about 88% being singletons. Material: CD4+ or CD8+ T cells sorted from blood, obtained in a trial of the OX40 agonist ivuxolimab. Source of these receptors: an adult with an advanced solid tumor such as melanoma, head and neck, liver or kidney cancer.

The J gene is TRBJ2-1, the V gene TRBV19; tentatively, D is TRBD1 (6 bases). Trimming removed 3 bases at V and 9 bases at J, with 15 bases between. Germline assignment: CDR1 LNHDA and CDR2 SQIVND (reference sequence). The CDR3 runs 14 residues. The CDR3, as DNA: TGTGCCAGTAGTATGGAGCAGGGGATTGGTGAGCAGTTCTTC. Protein sequence: CASSMEQGIGEQFF.

The rearrangement links TRBV6-6 to TRBJ2-7; D is tentatively TRBD1 or TRBD2 (5 bases each). V lost 8 bases, J lost 5 bases, and 10 bases lay in between. The germline CDR1 and CDR2 sequences are MNHNY and SVGAGI (reference sequence). This CDR3 is built from 11 residues. The CDR3 nucleotides are TGTGCCAGCTCGAGGGGCCACGAGCAGTACGTC. It specifies CASSRGHEQYV.

The chain carries TRBV7-2 and TRBJ1-2, with D hard to call. Trimming removed 7 bases from V and 5 bases from J, with 20 bases in between. The CDR3 is 15 residues long. Germline CDR1 reads SGHTA; CDR2 reads FQGNSA. The CDR3 reads CASNKLTGQRYGYTF. In DNA form, the CDR3 reads TGTGCCAGCAACAAACTCACTGGGCAGCGATATGGCTACACCTTC.

This sequence joins TRBV5-1 and TRBJ2-2; no firm D call. The germline V gene encodes CDR1 SGHRS and CDR2 YFSETQ. This CDR3 spans 13 amino acids. The V and J ends lost 4 bases and 5 bases respectively, with 9 bases between them. The CDR3 DNA follows: TGCGCCAGCAGCGAAAGGGCGACCGGGGAGCTGTTTTTT. Translated, it gives CASSERATGELFF.

The chain employs TRBV7-7 and TRBJ2-5; D is ambiguous. Germline V gene sequence: CDR1 SSHAT, CDR2 FNYEAQ (reference sequence). The CDR3 extends over 13 amino acids. With 1 base removed from V and 4 bases from J, the gap between germline ends came to 7 bases. The CDR3 DNA is TGTGCCAGCAGCTTAGAATGGGGAGAGACCCAGTACTTC. Translation: CASSLEWGETQYF. The variable domain in full, with the rest retrieved from reference TRBV7-7 and TRBJ2-5, is GAGVSQSPRYKVTKRGQDVTLRCDPISSHATLYWYQQALGQGPEFLTYFNYEAQPDKSGLPSDRFSAERPEGSISTLTIQRTEQRDSAMYRCASSLEWGETQYFGPGTRLLVL.

CDR3 region: CASSGPLRAYEQYF. CDR3 coding DNA: TGTGCCAGCAGTGGGCCACTACGGGCCTACGAGCAGTACTTC. V is TRBV7-9 and J is TRBJ2-5, with unresolved D. The last part of the DNA fits TRBJ2-7 better; the J call may be wrong. The CDR3 runs to 14 residues. Germline lookup yields CDR1 SEHNR and CDR2 FQNEAQ (reference sequence).